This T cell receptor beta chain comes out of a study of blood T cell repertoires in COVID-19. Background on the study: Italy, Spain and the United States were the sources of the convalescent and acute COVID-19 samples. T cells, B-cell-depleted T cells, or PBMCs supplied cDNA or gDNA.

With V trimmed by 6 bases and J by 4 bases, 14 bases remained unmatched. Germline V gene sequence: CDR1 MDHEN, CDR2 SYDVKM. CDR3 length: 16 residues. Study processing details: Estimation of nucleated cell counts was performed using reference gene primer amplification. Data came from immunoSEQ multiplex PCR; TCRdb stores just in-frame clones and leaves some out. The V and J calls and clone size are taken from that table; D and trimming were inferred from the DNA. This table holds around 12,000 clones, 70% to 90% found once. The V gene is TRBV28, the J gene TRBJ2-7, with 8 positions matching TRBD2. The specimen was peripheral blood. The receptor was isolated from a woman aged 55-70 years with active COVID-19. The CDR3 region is CASSRSGGSALYEQYV. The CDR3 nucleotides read TGTGCCAGCAGCCGCAGCGGGGGCAGCGCCCTTTACGAGCAGTACGTC.